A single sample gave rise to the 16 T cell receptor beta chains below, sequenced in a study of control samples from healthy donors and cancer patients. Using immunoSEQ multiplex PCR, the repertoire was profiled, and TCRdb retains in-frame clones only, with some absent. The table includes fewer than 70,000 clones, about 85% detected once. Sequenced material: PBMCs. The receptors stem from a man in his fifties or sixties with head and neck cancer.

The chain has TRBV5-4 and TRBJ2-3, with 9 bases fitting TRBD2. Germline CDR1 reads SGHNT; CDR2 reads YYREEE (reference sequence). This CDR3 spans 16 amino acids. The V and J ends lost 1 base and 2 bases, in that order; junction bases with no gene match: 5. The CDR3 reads CASSLPLAGFTDTQYF. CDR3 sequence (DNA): TGTGCCAGCAGCTTGCCACTAGCGGGTTTCACAGATACGCAGTATTTT.

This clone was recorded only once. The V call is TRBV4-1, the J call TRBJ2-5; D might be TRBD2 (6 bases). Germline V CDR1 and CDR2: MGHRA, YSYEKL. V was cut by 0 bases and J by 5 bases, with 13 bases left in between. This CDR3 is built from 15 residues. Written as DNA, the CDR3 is TGCGCCAGCAGCCAAGATTGGGACTCATGGGAGACCCAGTACTTC. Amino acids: CASSQDWDSWETQYF.

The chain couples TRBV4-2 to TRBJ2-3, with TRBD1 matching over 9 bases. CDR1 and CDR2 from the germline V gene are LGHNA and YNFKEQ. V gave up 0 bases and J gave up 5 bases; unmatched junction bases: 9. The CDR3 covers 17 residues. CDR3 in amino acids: CASSQEGNRGRGDTQYF. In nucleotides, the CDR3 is TGTGCCAGCAGCCAAGAGGGGAACAGGGGGCGCGGAGATACGCAGTATTTT.

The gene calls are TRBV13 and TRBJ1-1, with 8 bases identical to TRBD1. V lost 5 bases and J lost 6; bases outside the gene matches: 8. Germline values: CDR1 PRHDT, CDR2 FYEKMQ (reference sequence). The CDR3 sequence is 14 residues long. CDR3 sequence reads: CASSPQDRAAEAFF. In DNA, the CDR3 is TGTGCCAGCAGCCCCCAGGACAGGGCCGCTGAAGCTTTCTTT. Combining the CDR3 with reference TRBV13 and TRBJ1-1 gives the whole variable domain AAGVIQSPRHLIKEKRETATLKCYPIPRHDTVYWYQQGPGQDPQFLISFYEKMQSDKGSIPDRFSAQQFSDYHSELNMSSLELGDSALYFCASSPQDRAAEAFFGQGTRLTVV.

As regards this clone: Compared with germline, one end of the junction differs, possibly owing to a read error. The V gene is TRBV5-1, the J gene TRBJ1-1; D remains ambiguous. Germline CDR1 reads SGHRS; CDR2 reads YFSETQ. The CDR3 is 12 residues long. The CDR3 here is CASSLGDTEAFF. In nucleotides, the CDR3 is TGCGCCAGCAGCTTGGGAGACACGGAAGCTTTCTTT. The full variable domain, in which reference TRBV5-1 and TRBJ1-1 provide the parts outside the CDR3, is KAGVTQTPRYLIKTRGQQVTLSCSPISGHRSVSWYQQTPGQGLQFLFEYFSETQRNKGNFPGRFSGRQFSNSRSEMNVSTLELGDSALYLCASSLGDTEAFFGQGTRLTVV.

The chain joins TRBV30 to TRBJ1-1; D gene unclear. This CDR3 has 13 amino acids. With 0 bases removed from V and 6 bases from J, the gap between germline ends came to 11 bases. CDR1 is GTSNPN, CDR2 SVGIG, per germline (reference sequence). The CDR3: CAWSVLEVSEAFF. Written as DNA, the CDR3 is TGTGCCTGGAGTGTACTAGAAGTTTCTGAAGCTTTCTTT.

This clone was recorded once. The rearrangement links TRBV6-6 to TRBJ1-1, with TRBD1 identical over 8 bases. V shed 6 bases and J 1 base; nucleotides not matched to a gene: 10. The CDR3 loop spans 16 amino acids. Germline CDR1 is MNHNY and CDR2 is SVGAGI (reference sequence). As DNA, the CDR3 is TGTGCCAGCAGCCGAGCAGGGGGCTTGGGGAACACTGAAGCTTTCTTT. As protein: CASSRAGGLGNTEAFF.

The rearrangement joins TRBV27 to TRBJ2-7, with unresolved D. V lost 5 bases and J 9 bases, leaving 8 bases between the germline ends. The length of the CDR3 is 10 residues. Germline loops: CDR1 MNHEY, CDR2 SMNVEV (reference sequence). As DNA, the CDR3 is TGTGCCAGCAGTCCCCCGGGGCAGTACTTC. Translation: CASSPPGQYF.

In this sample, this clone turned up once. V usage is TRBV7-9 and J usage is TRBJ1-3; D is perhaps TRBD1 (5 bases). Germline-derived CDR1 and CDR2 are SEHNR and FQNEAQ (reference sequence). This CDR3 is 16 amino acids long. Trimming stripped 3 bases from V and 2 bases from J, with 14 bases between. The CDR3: CASSLSDSRTGNTIYF. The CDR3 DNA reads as TGTGCCAGCAGCTTGAGCGACAGCCGTACTGGAAACACCATATATTTT.

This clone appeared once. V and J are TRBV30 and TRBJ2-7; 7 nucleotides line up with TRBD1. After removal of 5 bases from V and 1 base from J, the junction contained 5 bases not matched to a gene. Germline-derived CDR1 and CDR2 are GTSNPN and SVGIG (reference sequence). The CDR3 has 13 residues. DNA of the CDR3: TGTGCCTGGGAGGGACAGAAATCCTACGAGCAGTACTTC. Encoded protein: CAWEGQKSYEQYF.

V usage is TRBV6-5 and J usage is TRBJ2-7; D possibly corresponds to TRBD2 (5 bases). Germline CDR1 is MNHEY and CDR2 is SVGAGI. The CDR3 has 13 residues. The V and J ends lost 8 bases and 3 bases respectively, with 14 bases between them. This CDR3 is CASGGPPLYEQYF. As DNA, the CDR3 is TGTGCCAGCGGAGGCCCCCCGCTCTACGAGCAGTACTTC.

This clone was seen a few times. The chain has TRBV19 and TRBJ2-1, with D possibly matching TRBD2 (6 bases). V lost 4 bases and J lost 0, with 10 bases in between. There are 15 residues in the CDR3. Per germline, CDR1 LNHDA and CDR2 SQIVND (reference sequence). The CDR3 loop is CASSTGGRSYNEQFF. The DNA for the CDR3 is TGTGCCAGTAGTACCGGGGGACGCTCCTACAATGAGCAGTTCTTC.

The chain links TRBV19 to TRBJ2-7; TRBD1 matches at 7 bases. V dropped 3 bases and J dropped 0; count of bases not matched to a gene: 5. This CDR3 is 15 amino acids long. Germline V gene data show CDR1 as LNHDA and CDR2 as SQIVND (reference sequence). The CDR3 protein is CASSMGQPSSYEQYF. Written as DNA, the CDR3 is TGTGCCAGTAGTATGGGACAGCCTAGCTCCTACGAGCAGTACTTC.

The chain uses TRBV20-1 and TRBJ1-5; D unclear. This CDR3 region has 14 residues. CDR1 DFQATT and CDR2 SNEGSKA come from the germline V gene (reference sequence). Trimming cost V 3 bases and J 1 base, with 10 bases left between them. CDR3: CSASGRESNQPQHF. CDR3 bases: TGCAGTGCTAGTGGTAGGGAAAGCAATCAGCCCCAGCATTTT.

The CDR3 nucleotides read TGCGCCAGCAGCCAAGAAGGCGTGAGGTATTTATCCCAAGAGACCCAGTACTTC. This sequence encodes CASSQEGVRYLSQETQYF. The chain couples TRBV4-1 to TRBJ2-5; D gene unclear. The CDR3 spans 18 residues. With 0 bases removed from V and 1 base from J, the gap between germline ends came to 18 bases. Germline V gene data show CDR1 as MGHRA and CDR2 as YSYEKL.

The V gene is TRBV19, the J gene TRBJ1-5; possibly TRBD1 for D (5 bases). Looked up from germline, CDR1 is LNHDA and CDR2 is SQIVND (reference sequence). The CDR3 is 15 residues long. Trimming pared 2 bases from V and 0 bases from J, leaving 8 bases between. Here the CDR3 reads CASSIRQTSNQPQHF. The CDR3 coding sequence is TGTGCCAGTAGTATAAGACAGACTAGCAATCAGCCCCAGCATTTT.